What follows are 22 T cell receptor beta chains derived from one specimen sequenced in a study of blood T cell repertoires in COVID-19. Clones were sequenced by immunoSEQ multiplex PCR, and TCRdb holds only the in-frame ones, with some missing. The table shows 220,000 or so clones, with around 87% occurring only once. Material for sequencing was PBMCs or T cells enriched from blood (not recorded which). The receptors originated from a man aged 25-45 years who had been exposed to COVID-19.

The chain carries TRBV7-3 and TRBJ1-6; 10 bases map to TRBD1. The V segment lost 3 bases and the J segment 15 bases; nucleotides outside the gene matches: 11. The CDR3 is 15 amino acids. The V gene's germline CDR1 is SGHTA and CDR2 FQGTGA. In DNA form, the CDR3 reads TGTGCCAGCAGCTTCCGGACAGGGGGACCTTCAGACCTCCACTTT. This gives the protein CASSFRTGGPSDLHF.

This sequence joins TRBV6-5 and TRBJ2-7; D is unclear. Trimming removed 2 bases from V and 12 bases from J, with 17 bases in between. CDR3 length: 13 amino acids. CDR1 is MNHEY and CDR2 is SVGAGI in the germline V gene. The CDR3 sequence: CASSYHQSVYPYF. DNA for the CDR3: TGTGCCAGCAGTTACCACCAATCAGTGTATCCGTACTTC.

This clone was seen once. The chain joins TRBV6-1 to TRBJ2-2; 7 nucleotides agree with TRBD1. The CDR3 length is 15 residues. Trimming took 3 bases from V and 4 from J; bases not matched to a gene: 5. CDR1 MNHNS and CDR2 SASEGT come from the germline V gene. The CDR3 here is CASSDQTGITGELFF. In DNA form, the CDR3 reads TGTGCCAGCAGTGACCAGACAGGGATCACCGGGGAGCTGTTTTTT.

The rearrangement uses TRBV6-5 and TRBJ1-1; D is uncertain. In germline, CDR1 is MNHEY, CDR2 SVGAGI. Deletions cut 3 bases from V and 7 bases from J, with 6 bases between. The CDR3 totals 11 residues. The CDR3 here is CASSYGGEAFF. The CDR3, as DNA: TGTGCCAGCAGTTATGGAGGTGAAGCTTTCTTT.

The CDR3 protein is CASSQPPGLGTGELFF. CDR3 in DNA: TGTGCCAGCAGCCAACCACCGGGACTAGGCACCGGGGAGCTGTTTTTT. The V and J genes are TRBV7-2 and TRBJ2-2; 8 nucleotides line up with TRBD2. V shed 5 bases and J 4 bases; nucleotides not matched to a gene: 9. Germline-derived CDR1 and CDR2 are SGHTA and FQGNSA. The CDR3 extends over 16 amino acids. The variable domain in full, completed from reference TRBV7-2 and TRBJ2-2, reads GAGVSQSPSNKVTEKGKDVELRCDPISGHTALYWYRQSLGQGLEFLIYFQGNSAPDKSGLPSDRFSAERTGGSVSTLTIQRTQQEDSAVYLCASSQPPGLGTGELFFGEGSRLTVL.

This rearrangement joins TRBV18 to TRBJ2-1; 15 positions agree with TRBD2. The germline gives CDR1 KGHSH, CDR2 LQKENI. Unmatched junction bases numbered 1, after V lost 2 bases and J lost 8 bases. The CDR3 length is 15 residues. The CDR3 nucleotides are TGTGCCAGCTCACCAAGGACTAGCGGGGGGGATGAGCAGTTCTTC. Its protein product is CASSPRTSGGDEQFF.

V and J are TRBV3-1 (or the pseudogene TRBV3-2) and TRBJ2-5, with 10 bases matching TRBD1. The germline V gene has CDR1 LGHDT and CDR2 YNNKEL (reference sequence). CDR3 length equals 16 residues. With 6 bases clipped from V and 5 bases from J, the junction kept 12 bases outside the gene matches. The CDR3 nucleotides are TGTGCCAGCAGTCATATCGGGACAGGGGTGCGGGAGACCCAGTACTTC. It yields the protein CASSHIGTGVRETQYF.

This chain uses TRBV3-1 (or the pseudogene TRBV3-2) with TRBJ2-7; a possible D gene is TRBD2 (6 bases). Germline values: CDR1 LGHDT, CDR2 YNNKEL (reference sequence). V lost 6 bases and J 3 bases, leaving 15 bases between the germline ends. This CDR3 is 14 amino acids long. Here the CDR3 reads CASSRGDSIYEQYF. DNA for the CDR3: TGTGCCAGCAGTAGAGGGGACTCCATCTACGAGCAGTACTTC.

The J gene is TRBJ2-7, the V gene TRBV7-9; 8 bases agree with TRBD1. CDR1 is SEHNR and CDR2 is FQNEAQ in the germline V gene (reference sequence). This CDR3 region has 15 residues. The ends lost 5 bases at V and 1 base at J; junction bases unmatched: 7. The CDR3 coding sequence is TGTGCCAGCAGCCCTCGGACAGGGTCGTCCTACGAGCAGTACTTC. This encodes CASSPRTGSSYEQYF. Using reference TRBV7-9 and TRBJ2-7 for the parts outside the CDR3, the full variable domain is DTGVSQNPRHKITKRGQNVTFRCDPISEHNRLYWYRQTLGQGPEFLTYFQNEAQLEKSRLLSDRFSAERPKGSFSTLEIQRTEQGDSAMYLCASSPRTGSSYEQYFGPGTRLTVT.

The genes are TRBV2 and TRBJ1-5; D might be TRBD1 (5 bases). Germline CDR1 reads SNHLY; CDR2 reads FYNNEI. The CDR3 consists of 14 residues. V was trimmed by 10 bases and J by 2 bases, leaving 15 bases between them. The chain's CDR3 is CATQEGNGNQPQHF. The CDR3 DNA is TGTGCCACCCAGGAGGGGAATGGCAATCAGCCCCAGCATTTT. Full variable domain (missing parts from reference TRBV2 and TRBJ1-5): EPEVTQTPSHQVTQMGQEVILRCVPISNHLYFYWYRQILGQKVEFLVSFYNNEISEKSEIFDDQFSVERPDGSNFTLKIRSTKLEDSAMYFCATQEGNGNQPQHFGDGTRLSIL.

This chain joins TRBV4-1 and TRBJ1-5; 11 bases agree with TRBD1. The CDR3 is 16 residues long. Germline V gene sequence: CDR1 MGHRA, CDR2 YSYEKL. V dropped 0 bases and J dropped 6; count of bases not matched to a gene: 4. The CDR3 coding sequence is TGCGCCAGCAGCCAAGAAGGGACAGGGGGTCGTCAGCCCCAGCATTTT. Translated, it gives CASSQEGTGGRQPQHF.

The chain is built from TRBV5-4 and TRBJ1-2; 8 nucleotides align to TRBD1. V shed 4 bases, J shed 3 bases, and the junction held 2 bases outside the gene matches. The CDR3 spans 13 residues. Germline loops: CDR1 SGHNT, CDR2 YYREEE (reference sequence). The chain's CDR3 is CASSHRGDYGYTF. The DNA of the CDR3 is TGTGCCAGCAGCCACAGGGGGGACTATGGCTACACCTTC.

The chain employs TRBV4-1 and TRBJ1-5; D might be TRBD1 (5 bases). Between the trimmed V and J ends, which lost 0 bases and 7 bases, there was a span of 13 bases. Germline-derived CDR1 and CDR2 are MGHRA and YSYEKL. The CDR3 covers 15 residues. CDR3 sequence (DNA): TGCGCCAGCAGCCAAGATGGCGGGGGTCGACAGCCCCAGCATTTT. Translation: CASSQDGGGRQPQHF.

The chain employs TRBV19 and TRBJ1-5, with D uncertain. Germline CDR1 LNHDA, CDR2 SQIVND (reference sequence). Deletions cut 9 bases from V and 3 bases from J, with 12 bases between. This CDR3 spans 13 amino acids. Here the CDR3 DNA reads TGTGCCAGCTCTGGACGGGACAATCAGCCCCAGCATTTT. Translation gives CASSGRDNQPQHF.

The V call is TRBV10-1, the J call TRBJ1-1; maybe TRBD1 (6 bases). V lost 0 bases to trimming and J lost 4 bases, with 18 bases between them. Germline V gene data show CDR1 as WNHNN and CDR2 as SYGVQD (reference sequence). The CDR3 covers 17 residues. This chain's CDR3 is CASSESTHSTGFTEAFF. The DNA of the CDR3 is TGCGCCAGCAGTGAGTCGACTCATAGTACAGGGTTCACTGAAGCTTTCTTT.

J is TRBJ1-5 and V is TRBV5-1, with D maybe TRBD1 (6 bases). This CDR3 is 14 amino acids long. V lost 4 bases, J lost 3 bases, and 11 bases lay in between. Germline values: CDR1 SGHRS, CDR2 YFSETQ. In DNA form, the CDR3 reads TGCGCCAGCAGCCCCCGGGACAACAATCAGCCCCAGCATTTT. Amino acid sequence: CASSPRDNNQPQHF.

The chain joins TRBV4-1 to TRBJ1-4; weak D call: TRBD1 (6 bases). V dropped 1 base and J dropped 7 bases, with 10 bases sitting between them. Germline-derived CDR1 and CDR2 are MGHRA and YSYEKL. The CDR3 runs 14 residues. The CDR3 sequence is CASSQVPDSEKLFF. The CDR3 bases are TGCGCCAGCAGCCAAGTCCCGGACAGTGAAAAACTGTTTTTT.

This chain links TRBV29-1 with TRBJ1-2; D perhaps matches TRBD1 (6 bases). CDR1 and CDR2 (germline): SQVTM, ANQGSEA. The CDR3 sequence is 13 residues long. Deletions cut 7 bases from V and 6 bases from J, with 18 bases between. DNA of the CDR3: TGCAGCGCAAAAACAGGGTTAACGGATGGCTACACCTTC. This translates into CSAKTGLTDGYTF.

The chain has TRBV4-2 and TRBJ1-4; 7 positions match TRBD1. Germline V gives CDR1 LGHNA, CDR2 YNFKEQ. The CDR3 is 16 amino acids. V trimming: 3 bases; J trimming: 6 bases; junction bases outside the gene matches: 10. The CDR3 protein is CASSHGDRADYEKLFF. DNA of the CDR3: TGTGCCAGCAGCCATGGAGACAGGGCGGATTATGAAAAACTGTTTTTT.

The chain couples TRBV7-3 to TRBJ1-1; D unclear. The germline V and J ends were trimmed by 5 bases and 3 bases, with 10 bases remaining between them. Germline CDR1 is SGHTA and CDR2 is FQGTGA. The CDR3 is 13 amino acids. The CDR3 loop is CASSAYRDTEAFF. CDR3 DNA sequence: TGTGCCAGCAGCGCGTACCGGGACACTGAAGCTTTCTTT.

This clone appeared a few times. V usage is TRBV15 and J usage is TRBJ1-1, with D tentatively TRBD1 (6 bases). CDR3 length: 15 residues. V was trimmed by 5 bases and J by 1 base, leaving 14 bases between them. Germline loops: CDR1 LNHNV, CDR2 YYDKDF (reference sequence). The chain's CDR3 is CATSYTVQGNTEAFF. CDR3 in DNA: TGTGCCACCAGCTACACCGTACAGGGGAACACTGAAGCTTTCTTT.

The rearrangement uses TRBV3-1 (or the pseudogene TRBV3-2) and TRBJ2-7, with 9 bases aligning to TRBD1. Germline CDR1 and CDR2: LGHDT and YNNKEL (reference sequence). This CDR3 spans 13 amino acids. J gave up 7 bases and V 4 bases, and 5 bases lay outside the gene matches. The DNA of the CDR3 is TGTGCCAGCAGCCCACCGGGACAGGGAGAGCAGTACTTC. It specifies CASSPPGQGEQYF.